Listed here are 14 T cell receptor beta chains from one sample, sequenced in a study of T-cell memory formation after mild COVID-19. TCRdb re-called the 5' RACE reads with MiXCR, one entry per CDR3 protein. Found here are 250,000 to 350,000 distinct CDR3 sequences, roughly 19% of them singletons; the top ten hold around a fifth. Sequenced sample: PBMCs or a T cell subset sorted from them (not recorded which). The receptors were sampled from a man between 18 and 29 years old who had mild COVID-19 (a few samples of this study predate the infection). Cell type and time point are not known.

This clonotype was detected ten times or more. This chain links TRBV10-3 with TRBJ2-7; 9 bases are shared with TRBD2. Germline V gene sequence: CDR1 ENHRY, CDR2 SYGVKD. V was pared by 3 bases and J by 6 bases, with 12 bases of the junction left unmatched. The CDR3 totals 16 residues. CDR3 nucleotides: TGTGCCATCAGTGAAGGGCTAGCGGGACCACTAGGCGAGCAGTACTTC. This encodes CAISEGLAGPLGEQYF.

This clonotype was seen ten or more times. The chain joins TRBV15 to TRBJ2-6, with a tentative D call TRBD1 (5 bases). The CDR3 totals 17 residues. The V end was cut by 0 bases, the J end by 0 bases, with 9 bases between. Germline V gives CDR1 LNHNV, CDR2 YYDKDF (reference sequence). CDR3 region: CATSRDLGDSGANVLTF. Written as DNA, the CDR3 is TGTGCCACCAGCAGAGATCTAGGGGACTCTGGGGCCAACGTCCTGACTTTC.

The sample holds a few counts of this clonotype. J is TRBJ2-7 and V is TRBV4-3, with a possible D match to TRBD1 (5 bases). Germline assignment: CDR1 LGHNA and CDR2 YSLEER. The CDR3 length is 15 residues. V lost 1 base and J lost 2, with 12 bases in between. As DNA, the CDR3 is TGCGCCAGCAGCCAAGGGCTCGACAGTACCTACGAGCAGTACTTC. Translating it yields CASSQGLDSTYEQYF.

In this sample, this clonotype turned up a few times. The CDR3 here is CSESPGWDTEAFF. CDR3 bases: TGCAGTGAAAGCCCGGGATGGGACACTGAAGCTTTCTTT. V is TRBV20-1 and J is TRBJ1-1, with D hard to call. Trimming removed 7 bases at V and 3 bases at J, with 15 bases between. Germline lookup yields CDR1 DFQATT and CDR2 SNEGSKA (reference sequence). The CDR3 loop spans 13 amino acids.

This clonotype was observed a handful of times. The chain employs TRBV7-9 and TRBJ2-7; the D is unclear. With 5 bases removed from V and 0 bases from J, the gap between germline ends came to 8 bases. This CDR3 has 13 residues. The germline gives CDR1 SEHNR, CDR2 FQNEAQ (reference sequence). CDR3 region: CASSGEDSYEQYF. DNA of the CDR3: TGTGCCAGCAGCGGAGAGGACTCCTACGAGCAGTACTTC.

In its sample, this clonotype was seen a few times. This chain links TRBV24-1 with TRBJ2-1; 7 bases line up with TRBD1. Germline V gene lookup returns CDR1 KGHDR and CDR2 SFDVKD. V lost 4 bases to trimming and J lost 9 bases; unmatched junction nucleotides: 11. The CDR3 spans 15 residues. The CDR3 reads CATSDLRQGGSEQFF. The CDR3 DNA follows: TGTGCCACCAGTGACCTACGACAGGGTGGGAGTGAGCAGTTCTTC.

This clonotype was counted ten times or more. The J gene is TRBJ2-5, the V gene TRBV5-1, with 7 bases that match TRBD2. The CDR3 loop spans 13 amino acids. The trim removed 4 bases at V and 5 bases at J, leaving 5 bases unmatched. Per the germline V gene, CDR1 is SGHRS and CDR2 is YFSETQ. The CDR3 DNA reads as TGCGCCAGCAGCAACCAGGGAGGGGAGACCCAGTACTTC. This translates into CASSNQGGETQYF.

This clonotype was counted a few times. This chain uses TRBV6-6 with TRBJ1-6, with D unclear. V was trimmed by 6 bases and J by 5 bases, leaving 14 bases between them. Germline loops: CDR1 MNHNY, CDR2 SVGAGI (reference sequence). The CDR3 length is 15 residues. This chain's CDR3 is CASRGQPLDNSPLHF. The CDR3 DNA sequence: TGTGCCAGCAGGGGTCAACCACTGGATAATTCACCCCTCCACTTT.

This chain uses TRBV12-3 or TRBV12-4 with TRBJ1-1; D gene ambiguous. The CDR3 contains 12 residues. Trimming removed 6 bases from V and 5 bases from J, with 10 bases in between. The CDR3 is CASRSLGTEAFF. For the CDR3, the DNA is TGTGCCAGCAGAAGTCTGGGGACTGAAGCTTTCTTT.

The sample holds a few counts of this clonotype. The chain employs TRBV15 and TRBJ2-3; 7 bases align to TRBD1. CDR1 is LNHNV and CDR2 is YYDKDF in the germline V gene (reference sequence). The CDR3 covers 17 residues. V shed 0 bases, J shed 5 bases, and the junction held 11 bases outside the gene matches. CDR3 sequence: CATSRDKTGISIDTQYF. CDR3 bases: TGTGCCACCAGCAGAGATAAGACAGGGATTTCCATAGATACGCAGTATTTT.

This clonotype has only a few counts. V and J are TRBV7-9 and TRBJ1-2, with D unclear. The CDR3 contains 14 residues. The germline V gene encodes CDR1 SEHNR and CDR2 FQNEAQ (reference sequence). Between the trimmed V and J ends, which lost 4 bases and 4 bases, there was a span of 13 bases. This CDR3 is CASSSTLLIYGYTF. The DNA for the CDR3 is TGTGCCAGCAGCTCAACCCTCCTCATCTATGGCTACACCTTC.

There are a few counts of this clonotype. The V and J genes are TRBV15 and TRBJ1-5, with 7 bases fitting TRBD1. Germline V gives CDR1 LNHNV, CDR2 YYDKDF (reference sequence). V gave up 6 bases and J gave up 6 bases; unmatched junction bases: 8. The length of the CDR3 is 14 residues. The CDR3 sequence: CATRAGTAGQPQHF. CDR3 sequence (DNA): TGTGCCACCAGGGCCGGGACAGCTGGTCAGCCCCAGCATTTT.

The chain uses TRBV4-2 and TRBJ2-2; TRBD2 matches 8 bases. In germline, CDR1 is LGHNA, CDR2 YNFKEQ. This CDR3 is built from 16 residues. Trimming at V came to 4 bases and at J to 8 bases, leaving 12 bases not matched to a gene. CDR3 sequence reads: CASSPSGRGGRGELFF. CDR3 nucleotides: TGTGCCAGCAGCCCCTCCGGGAGGGGGGGCCGTGGGGAGCTGTTTTTT.

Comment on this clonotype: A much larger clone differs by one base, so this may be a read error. The CDR3 region is CASSFPGSTYTQYF. The CDR3 nucleotides read TGTGCCAGCAGCTTCCCGGGGAGCACATATACGCAGTATTTT. The chain has TRBV7-2 and TRBJ2-3; TRBD2 might be the D (5 bases). Germline assignment: CDR1 SGHTA and CDR2 FQGNSA. This CDR3 is 14 amino acids long.